The clone carrying this TCR beta chain was picked up a small number of times. The antigen is not known. As every portion of the isolated RNA was reverse transcribed, the sequencing read expressed TCRB transcripts. Sequenced by immunoSEQ multiplex PCR; TCRdb stores in-frame clones only, minus some. The sample includes approximately 300,000 clones, about 10% of them seen just once. This sample stems from a study of beta chain features in type 1 diabetes. Study conclusions and caveats: Insertion counts at VDJ junctions were lower in type 1 diabetes patients, who also showed more deletions there.

A sort by CD45RO/CCR7/CD25/CD127/CD95/CD27 yielded CD4+ naive, central memory, regulatory and stem cell-like memory cells. This receptor was taken from a woman in her 30s in good health. The sequencing input was naive CD4+ T cells from blood.

The CDR3 DNA is TGTGCCTGGAGTCCCACTAGCCACACAGATACGCAGTATTTT. It encodes CAWSPTSHTDTQYF. The chain links TRBV30 to TRBJ2-3, with D maybe TRBD2 (6 bases). CDR3 length: 14 amino acids. Germline V gene data show CDR1 as GTSNPN and CDR2 as SVGIG (reference sequence). The V and J ends lost 2 bases and 2 bases respectively, with 11 bases between them.